This T cell receptor beta chain comes out of a study of blood T cell repertoires in COVID-19. Overall study: Acute-phase and convalescent COVID-19 samples originated in the United States, Italy and Spain.

Germline CDR1 is GTSNPN and CDR2 is SVGIG (reference sequence). The CDR3 contains 14 residues. The V end lost 5 bases, the J end lost 5 bases, and 15 bases lay between the germline ends. Data came from immunoSEQ multiplex PCR; TCRdb stores just in-frame clones and leaves some out. The repertoire holds approximately 300,000 clones, with about four fifths as singletons. Sequencing input: peripheral blood. The clonotype was recovered from a woman aged 45-65 years with acute or convalescent COVID-19. The V and J genes are TRBV30 and TRBJ2-2, with a weak D call TRBD1 (5 bases). The CDR3 spells CAWGQLGVTGELFF. For the CDR3, the DNA is TGTGCCTGGGGCCAGTTAGGGGTGACCGGGGAGCTGTTTTTT.